This T cell receptor (beta chain) was sequenced during a study of shared clonotypes between healthy human individuals. The CDR3 loop spans 12 amino acids. CDR1 and CDR2 (germline): SEHNR, FQNEAQ (reference sequence). Trimming cost V 1 base and J 7 bases, with 8 bases left between them. Libraries were prepared by immunoSEQ multiplex PCR; TCRdb keeps only in-frame clonotypes and omits some of them. The sample records about 2.1 million clones, 93% being singletons. For this clone: Within the sample, other DNA sequences also encode this same CDR3.

Naive-designated CD8 cells lacked CD45RO, were positively enriched for CCR7, and omitted terminally differentiated effector memory CD45RA+ cells. This chain connects TRBV7-9 to TRBJ2-7; D is undetermined. The material sequenced was naive CD8+ T cells from PBMCs. The TCR originated in a man between 18 and 35 years old in good health. Some clones in this sample may be carry-over from other donors' samples. The CDR3 sequence is CASSLGPREQYF. The DNA of the CDR3 is TGTGCCAGCAGCTTAGGGCCCAGGGAGCAGTACTTC.